A single sample is the source of the 12 T cell receptor beta chains below, sequenced in a study of blood T cell repertoires in COVID-19. Produced via immunoSEQ multiplex PCR; TCRdb's table is partial and in-frame only. The table lists 120,000 to 150,000 clones, 80% to 90% of them singletons. The material sequenced was peripheral blood. These TCRs come from a woman aged 55-69 years with COVID-19, enrolled during active disease.

V gene TRBV7-9 combines with J gene TRBJ1-2; possibly TRBD1 for D (6 bases). Germline CDR1 SEHNR, CDR2 FQNEAQ (reference sequence). CDR3 size: 13 residues. Trimming removed 5 bases at V and 4 bases at J, with 11 bases between. CDR3 DNA sequence: TGTGCCAGCAGCAGACAGGAGCTCTATGGCTACACCTTC. Its protein product is CASSRQELYGYTF.

J is TRBJ1-5 and V is TRBV7-9, with unresolved D. Germline CDR1 SEHNR, CDR2 FQNEAQ (reference sequence). This CDR3 is built from 14 residues. V was clipped by 1 base and J by 10 bases, with 14 bases between them. The chain's CDR3 is CASSLVGDTGPQHF. As DNA, the CDR3 is TGTGCCAGCAGCTTAGTAGGCGATACGGGACCCCAGCATTTT.

In its sample, this clone was seen a few times. V is TRBV28 and J is TRBJ1-1; perhaps TRBD1 as D (6 bases). This CDR3 spans 12 amino acids. V lost 3 bases, J lost 5 bases, and 7 bases lay in between. The germline V gene has CDR1 MDHEN and CDR2 SYDVKM. The CDR3 protein is CASSLDRTEAFF. DNA for the CDR3: TGTGCCAGCAGTTTGGACAGAACTGAAGCTTTCTTT.

The chain joins TRBV29-1 to TRBJ1-1; no clear D. Between the trimmed V and J ends, which lost 4 bases and 11 bases, there was a span of 8 bases. Germline values: CDR1 SQVTM, CDR2 ANQGSEA. The CDR3 extends over 9 amino acids. The CDR3 DNA reads as TGCAGCGTTGCTAGAGGGGCTTTCTTT. This codes for CSVARGAFF.

The chain combines TRBV9 with TRBJ1-2; possibly TRBD1 for D (6 bases). CDR3 size: 13 residues. CDR1 is SGDLS, CDR2 YYNGEE, per germline. Trimming took 4 bases from V and 5 from J, leaving 12 bases between them. This chain's CDR3 is CASSSYRGYGYTF. The CDR3 bases are TGTGCCAGCAGCTCCTATAGGGGGTATGGCTACACCTTC.

The chain recombines TRBV25-1 with TRBJ1-1, with TRBD1 identical over 8 bases. V was clipped by 5 bases and J by 6 bases; unmatched bases: 5. The germline V gene has CDR1 MGHDK and CDR2 SYGVNS. This CDR3 has 13 residues. This chain's CDR3 is CASSQGAIPEAFF. The CDR3 DNA follows: TGTGCCAGCAGTCAGGGGGCTATCCCTGAAGCTTTCTTT.

This clone was counted a few times. The rearrangement uses TRBV19 and TRBJ2-7; tentative D call: TRBD1 (5 bases). Trimming took off 9 bases at V and 3 bases at J, with 21 bases between the two ends. The germline V gene has CDR1 LNHDA and CDR2 SQIVND (reference sequence). The CDR3 consists of 15 residues. Here the CDR3 reads CASSPSGRVVYEQYF. CDR3 nucleotides: TGTGCCAGCTCCCCCTCGGGCAGGGTGGTCTACGAGCAGTACTTC.

The J gene is TRBJ1-1, the V gene TRBV25-1, with unresolved D. The germline V and J ends were trimmed by 0 bases and 1 base, with 6 bases remaining between them. Germline assignment: CDR1 MGHDK and CDR2 SYGVNS. The CDR3 runs to 14 residues. CDR3 sequence (DNA): TGTGCCAGCAGTGAATACGGCGGGAACACTGAAGCTTTCTTT. Translation gives CASSEYGGNTEAFF.

Comment on this clone: A read error may produce the germline difference seen at one junction end. The chain joins TRBV7-2 to TRBJ1-3; D may be TRBD1 (6 bases). This CDR3 contains 15 residues. Per the germline V gene, CDR1 is SGHTA and CDR2 is FQGNSA. CDR3 sequence: CASTLARGSGNTIYF. The CDR3 DNA reads TGTGCCAGCACCTTAGCCAGGGGCTCTGGAAACACCATATATTTT.

The rearrangement uses TRBV30 and TRBJ2-7; possibly TRBD1 for D (6 bases). Germline values: CDR1 GTSNPN, CDR2 SVGIG (reference sequence). This CDR3 comprises 17 residues. Trimming shortened V by 0 bases and J by 1 base, and 19 bases separated the two germline ends. The CDR3 sequence is CAWSVLDRGGSSYEQYF. Written as DNA, the CDR3 is TGTGCCTGGAGTGTACTGGACAGAGGGGGTTCGTCCTACGAGCAGTACTTC.

This sequence joins TRBV4-1 and TRBJ2-1; the match to TRBD2 covers 10 bases. Losses at the gene ends were 1 base for V and 3 bases for J; bases not matched to a gene: 3. The germline V gene encodes CDR1 MGHRA and CDR2 YSYEKL. CDR3 length equals 16 residues. CDR3 loop: CASSQALAGNYNEQFF. As DNA, the CDR3 is TGCGCCAGCAGCCAAGCACTAGCGGGGAACTACAATGAGCAGTTCTTC.

The chain links TRBV12-3 or TRBV12-4 to TRBJ2-7; 7 nucleotides line up with TRBD1. The CDR3 contains 12 residues. V shed 9 bases and J 2 bases; nucleotides not matched to a gene: 4. The CDR3 DNA follows: TGTGCCAGTGGGGACAGTCCCTACGAGCAGTACTTC. Protein sequence: CASGDSPYEQYF.